These 27 T cell receptor beta chains were all obtained from the same sample, sequenced in a study of post-analysis software for immune sequencing data (dated by TCRdb to between 2014 and 2017). Broad study findings and their caveats: Four to six TRBV segments, including TRBV5-6, TRBV5-1 and TRBV20-1, were significantly more frequent in patients than controls.

These receptors' targets are unknown. Library generation was performed with PCR. Sequencing took place on an Illumina HiSeq 2500. To reduce PCR and sequencing biases, unique molecular identifiers were incorporated into the TCR beta cDNA libraries. TCRdb redid the processing of the public reads, applying fastp at Q25 and MiXCR, and retained in-frame beta chains. Identical CDR3 protein sequences are pooled into one entry, listed with their most common genes and DNA. The sample data list 430,000 or so distinct CDR3 sequences, and less than 40% of these were observed just once. Around 8% of the sample goes to the ten largest clones. Material for sequencing was blood. All receptors come from a girl aged 2-10 years with multiple sclerosis.

V and J are TRBV25-1 and TRBJ1-2; D is ambiguous. The V and J ends lost 4 bases and 1 base respectively, with 7 bases between them. CDR3 size: 13 residues. Germline V gene sequence: CDR1 MGHDK, CDR2 SYGVNS. The CDR3 nucleotides read TGTGCCAGCAGTGGGAGGGATAACTATGGCTACACCTTC. This sequence encodes CASSGRDNYGYTF.

The rearrangement joins TRBV28 to TRBJ1-4; TRBD1 agrees at 10 bases. The CDR3 spans 13 residues. Per germline, CDR1 MDHEN and CDR2 SYDVKM. Trimming removed 5 bases from V and 10 bases from J; junction bases left unmatched: 4. CDR3 region: CASSPRDRGKLFF. As DNA, the CDR3 is TGTGCCAGCAGTCCCAGGGACAGGGGAAAACTGTTTTTT.

This clonotype came up once. V gene TRBV5-6 combines with J gene TRBJ2-3; no definite D call. This CDR3 contains 14 residues. The germline V gene encodes CDR1 SGHDT and CDR2 YYEEEE. Trimming took 4 bases from V and 7 from J, leaving 16 bases between them. CDR3 DNA: TGTGCCAGCAGCCCCCCCGACTTCCCGAATACGCAGTATTTT. Protein: CASSPPDFPNTQYF.

With regard to this clonotype: Compared with germline, one end of the junction differs, possibly owing to a read error. The chain carries TRBV28 and TRBJ2-1, with D maybe TRBD2 (5 bases). Germline V gives CDR1 MDHEN, CDR2 SYDVKM. The CDR3 has 15 amino acids. Written as DNA, the CDR3 is TGTGCCATCAGTGAGGGCGGGCAATCGTACAATGAGCAGTTCTTC. This gives the protein CAISEGGQSYNEQFF.

This clonotype was detected many times. The chain links TRBV27 to TRBJ2-5, with TRBD2 matching over 15 bases. V lost 3 bases to trimming and J lost 5 bases; unmatched junction nucleotides: 1. Per the germline V gene, CDR1 is MNHEY and CDR2 is SMNVEV (reference sequence). The CDR3 sequence is 15 residues long. CDR3 DNA: TGTGCCAGCAGTTTGGGACTAGCGGGAGGCGAGACCCAGTACTTC. It encodes CASSLGLAGGETQYF.

Concerning this clonotype itself: A clone one base away is much larger, so this may be a read error. The rearrangement uses TRBV29-1 and TRBJ2-7, with 9 bases lining up with TRBD2. This CDR3 is 19 amino acids long. CDR1 is SQVTM, CDR2 ANQGSEA, per germline. The CDR3 DNA sequence: TGCAGCGTTGAGTTGTTTGGCGGGAGGGCCGGTTCGCGGATCTACGGGCAGTACTTC. This gives the protein CSVELFGGRAGSRIYGQYF.

This chain links TRBV7-3 with TRBJ2-5, with 8 bases aligning to TRBD2. This CDR3 has 14 residues. The germline V gene encodes CDR1 SGHTA and CDR2 FQGTGA. With 5 bases clipped from V and 4 bases from J, the junction kept 6 bases outside the gene matches. CDR3 residues: CASSLTGGRETQYF. The CDR3 DNA sequence: TGTGCCAGCAGCCTGACGGGGGGGCGAGAGACCCAGTACTTC. Filled out from reference TRBV7-3 and TRBJ2-5, the complete variable domain reads GAGVSQTPSNKVTEKGKYVELRCDPISGHTALYWYRQSLGQGPEFLIYFQGTGAADDSGLPNDRFFAVRPEGSVSTLKIQRTERGDSAVYLCASSLTGGRETQYFGPGTRLLVL.

This clonotype was seen more than once but under ten times. This chain connects TRBV7-2 to TRBJ2-3; TRBD1 matches at 9 bases. V trimming: 3 bases; J trimming: 3 bases; junction bases outside the gene matches: 10. The CDR3 loop spans 17 amino acids. The germline CDR1 and CDR2 sequences are SGHTA and FQGNSA. CDR3 bases: TGTGCCAGCAGCTTCAGATACAGGGGGCGGGGAACAGATACGCAGTATTTT. This codes for CASSFRYRGRGTDTQYF. Full variable domain (rest looked up from reference TRBV7-2 and TRBJ2-3): GAGVSQSPSNKVTEKGKDVELRCDPISGHTALYWYRQSLGQGLEFLIYFQGNSAPDKSGLPSDRFSAERTGGSVSTLTIQRTQQEDSAVYLCASSFRYRGRGTDTQYFGPGTRLTVL.

This clonotype has just a few counts. This sequence joins TRBV29-1 and TRBJ1-1; D uncertain. V lost 4 bases and J 0 bases, leaving 9 bases between the germline ends. CDR1 and CDR2 (germline): SQVTM, ANQGSEA. The CDR3 covers 13 residues. The CDR3 bases are TGCAGCGTTGGGTATCCAGTGAACACTGAAGCTTTCTTT. It encodes CSVGYPVNTEAFF.

The table lists this clonotype with a few counts. This rearrangement joins TRBV20-1 to TRBJ1-4, with D perhaps TRBD1 (6 bases). Germline CDR1 is DFQATT and CDR2 is SNEGSKA (reference sequence). The CDR3 runs to 14 residues. Deletions cut 5 bases from V and 6 bases from J, with 16 bases between. CDR3 protein: CSAPTRGGDEKLFF. In nucleotides, the CDR3 is TGCAGTGCTCCGACCAGGGGAGGCGATGAAAAACTGTTTTTT.

The gene calls are TRBV7-9 and TRBJ2-1; D gene unclear. The length of the CDR3 is 13 residues. The V end was cut by 5 bases, the J end by 2 bases, with 7 bases between. Germline lookup yields CDR1 SEHNR and CDR2 FQNEAQ (reference sequence). In nucleotides, the CDR3 is TGTGCCAGCAGCCCAGTACCCTACAATGAGCAGTTCTTC. It encodes CASSPVPYNEQFF. Full variable domain (remainder filled in from reference TRBV7-9 and TRBJ2-1): DTGVSQNPRHKITKRGQNVTFRCDPISEHNRLYWYRQTLGQGPEFLTYFQNEAQLEKSRLLSDRFSAERPKGSFSTLEIQRTEQGDSAMYLCASSPVPYNEQFFGPGTRLTVL.

The V gene is TRBV6-5, the J gene TRBJ1-1, with 8 nucleotides matching TRBD1. The trim removed 6 bases at V and 6 bases at J, leaving 9 bases unmatched. The CDR3 has 14 amino acids. The germline gives CDR1 MNHEY, CDR2 SVGAGI. The CDR3 sequence is CASRSDRGGSEAFF. In nucleotides, the CDR3 is TGTGCCAGCAGGTCCGACAGGGGTGGGTCTGAAGCTTTCTTT.

The rearrangement uses TRBV7-2 and TRBJ1-4, with 7 bases matching TRBD1. CDR3 length: 20 amino acids. The germline gives CDR1 SGHTA, CDR2 FQGNSA. J was trimmed by 0 bases and V by 5 bases; bases with no gene match: 18. CDR3 nucleotide sequence: TGTGCCAGCAGCAGACGGTGGGACAGCTCATTTCTTGCAACTAATGAAAAACTGTTTTTT. Encoded protein: CASSRRWDSSFLATNEKLFF.

This clonotype has just a few counts. V usage is TRBV7-2 and J usage is TRBJ2-2; 9 bases match TRBD2. Germline V lookup: CDR1 SGHTA, CDR2 FQGNSA. The CDR3 covers 14 residues. V shed 5 bases and J 5 bases; nucleotides not matched to a gene: 3. CDR3 protein: CASSAGLATGELFF. The DNA for the CDR3 is TGTGCCAGCAGCGCCGGACTAGCGACCGGGGAGCTGTTTTTT.

The chain joins TRBV5-1 to TRBJ1-1; D remains ambiguous. CDR3 length: 15 amino acids. CDR1 SGHRS and CDR2 YFSETQ come from the germline V gene. V was trimmed by 1 base and J by 6 bases, leaving 16 bases between them. As DNA, the CDR3 is TGCGCCAGCAGCTTGTCATCCCCGGTTCAATCTGAAGCTTTCTTT. This encodes CASSLSSPVQSEAFF. The whole variable domain, remainder taken from reference TRBV5-1 and TRBJ1-1, is KAGVTQTPRYLIKTRGQQVTLSCSPISGHRSVSWYQQTPGQGLQFLFEYFSETQRNKGNFPGRFSGRQFSNSRSEMNVSTLELGDSALYLCASSLSSPVQSEAFFGQGTRLTVV.

This clonotype was recorded a few times. J is TRBJ2-3 and V is TRBV7-9, with TRBD1 matching over 8 bases. The junction had 9 bases not matched to a gene; V was cut back by 7 bases and J by 3 bases. The CDR3 spans 15 residues. Per the germline V gene, CDR1 is SEHNR and CDR2 is FQNEAQ (reference sequence). CDR3 region: CASKTGEAATDTQYF. The CDR3 DNA sequence: TGTGCCAGCAAGACAGGGGAAGCCGCGACAGATACGCAGTATTTT.

In its sample, this clonotype was seen a few times. The CDR3 here is CASSSSGSGRTYEQYF. CDR3 coding DNA: TGTGCCAGCAGTTCCTCGGGGAGCGGGAGAACCTACGAGCAGTACTTC. The chain is built from TRBV28 and TRBJ2-7, with 8 bases aligning to TRBD2. Germline V gene sequence: CDR1 MDHEN, CDR2 SYDVKM. J gave up 2 bases and V 4 bases, and 10 bases lay outside the gene matches. The length of the CDR3 is 16 residues.

This clonotype occurred a few times. The chain joins TRBV6-5 to TRBJ1-1, with D uncertain. The CDR3 covers 13 residues. From germline, CDR1 is MNHEY and CDR2 SVGAGI. Trimming left V 5 bases short and J 3 bases short, with 10 bases between. CDR3 nucleotides: TGTGCCAGCAGTCGGGCTGGGTACACTGAAGCTTTCTTT. It codes for CASSRAGYTEAFF.

The V and J genes are TRBV7-2 and TRBJ2-3, with D unresolved. The CDR3 is made up of 15 amino acids. Germline loops: CDR1 SGHTA, CDR2 FQGNSA. The ends were cut back, 2 bases at V and 2 bases at J, with 11 bases in the middle. The CDR3 bases are TGTGCCAGCAGCTTAAGGCAGAAATTCACAGATACGCAGTATTTT. This translates into CASSLRQKFTDTQYF.

The chain is built from TRBV7-2 and TRBJ2-7; D unresolved. Germline V lookup: CDR1 SGHTA, CDR2 FQGNSA. This CDR3 is built from 14 residues. V was shortened by 1 base and J by 3 bases, with 10 bases between the two germline ends. CDR3 DNA sequence: TGTGCCAGCAGCTTAGATTTTGGGGACTACGAGCAGTACTTC. Its translation is CASSLDFGDYEQYF.

This clonotype turned up a few times. This sequence joins TRBV4-3 and TRBJ2-1; D is undetermined. The CDR3 totals 16 residues. Germline V gene data show CDR1 as LGHNA and CDR2 as YSLEER. Trimming cost V 2 bases and J 0 bases, with 11 bases left between them. The CDR3: CASSQRGTASYNEQFF. Written as DNA, the CDR3 is TGCGCCAGCAGCCAACGCGGAACCGCCTCCTACAATGAGCAGTTCTTC.

The rearrangement links TRBV2 to TRBJ1-2, with no clear D. CDR3 size: 12 residues. With 2 bases removed from V and 7 bases from J, the gap between germline ends came to 8 bases. In germline, CDR1 is SNHLY, CDR2 FYNNEI. The CDR3 nucleotides are TGTGCCAGCAGTGAAACGGGGTTTGGCTACACCTTC. Encoded protein: CASSETGFGYTF.

As concerns this clonotype: The junction differs from germline at one of its ends, possibly a read error. The chain carries TRBV10-3 and TRBJ2-1; 8 bases agree with TRBD1. Germline V gene data show CDR1 as ENHRY and CDR2 as SYGVKD. CDR3 length: 13 amino acids. The CDR3 DNA is TGTGCCATCTCGGGACAGGAGGTCAATGCGCAGTTCTTC. This encodes CAISGQEVNAQFF.

V gene TRBV4-2 combines with J gene TRBJ2-3; perhaps TRBD2 as D (5 bases). V shed 6 bases and J shed 1 base, with 11 bases lying between them. Germline assignment: CDR1 LGHNA and CDR2 YNFKEQ. The CDR3 totals 14 residues. CDR3 sequence reads: CASRERWGTDTQYF. CDR3 coding DNA: TGTGCCAGCAGGGAGCGGTGGGGCACAGATACGCAGTATTTT.

CDR3 DNA: TGTGCCAGCAGCTTAGAAACGAGGGCTATAGGAAACACCATATATTTT. Encoded protein: CASSLETRAIGNTIYF. V usage is TRBV7-6 and J usage is TRBJ1-3, with D uncertain. In germline, CDR1 is SGHVS, CDR2 FNYEAQ. The CDR3 totals 16 residues. Trimming pared 1 base from V and 4 bases from J, leaving 14 bases between.

In its sample, this clonotype was seen once. The CDR3 nucleotides read TGCGCCAGCTCGATGGGGGGCGCGTACTCGATCAACACCTTC. Protein sequence: CASSMGGAYSINTF. The V gene is TRBV5-1, the J gene TRBJ1-2; D perhaps matches TRBD1 (6 bases). Germline CDR1 and CDR2: SGHRS and YFSETQ. Trimming removed 7 bases from V and 12 bases from J, with 25 bases in between. The CDR3 contains 14 residues.

V gene TRBV2 combines with J gene TRBJ2-1; the match to TRBD1 covers 7 bases. CDR1 is SNHLY and CDR2 is FYNNEI in the germline V gene. V was clipped by 9 bases and J by 0 bases; unmatched bases: 8. This CDR3 has 15 amino acids. The DNA of the CDR3 is TGTGCCAGTAAAAGGGGGCAAAGCTCCTACAATGAGCAGTTCTTC. This codes for CASKRGQSSYNEQFF.